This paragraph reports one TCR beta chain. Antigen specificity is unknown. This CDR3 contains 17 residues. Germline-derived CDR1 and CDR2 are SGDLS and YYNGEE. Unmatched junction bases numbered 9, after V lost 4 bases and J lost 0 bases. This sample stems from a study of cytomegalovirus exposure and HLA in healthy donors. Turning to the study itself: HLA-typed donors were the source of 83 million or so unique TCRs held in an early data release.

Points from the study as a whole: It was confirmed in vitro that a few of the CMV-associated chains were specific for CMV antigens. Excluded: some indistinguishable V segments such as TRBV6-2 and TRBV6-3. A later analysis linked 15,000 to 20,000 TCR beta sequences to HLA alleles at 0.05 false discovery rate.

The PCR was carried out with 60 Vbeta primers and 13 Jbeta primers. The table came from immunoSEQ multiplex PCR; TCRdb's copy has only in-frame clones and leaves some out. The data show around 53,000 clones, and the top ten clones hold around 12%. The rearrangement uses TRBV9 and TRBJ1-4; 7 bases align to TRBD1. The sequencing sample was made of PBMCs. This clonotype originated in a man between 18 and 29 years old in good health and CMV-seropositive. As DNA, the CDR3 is TGTGCCAGCAGCCCCCAGGGGGACACCACAACTAATGAAAAACTGTTTTTT. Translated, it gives CASSPQGDTTTNEKLFF.